This T cell receptor beta chain appears in the sequencing data of a study of blood T cell repertoires in COVID-19. Study context: Collection of acute and convalescent COVID-19 samples took place in the United States, Italy and Spain. In each case, the material was cDNA or gDNA derived from T cells, B-cell-depleted T cells, or PBMCs.

This CDR3 has 16 residues. The V end lost 1 base, the J end lost 9 bases, and 16 bases lay between the germline ends. Germline CDR1 reads MGHRA; CDR2 reads YSYEKL. As handled by the study authors: Cell counts per sample came from amplifying reference gene primers. The data were produced by immunoSEQ multiplex PCR, yet TCRdb's version contains in-frame clones alone and is incomplete. The V and J calls and the clone size are those of that table, but D and trimming were determined from the DNA. The sample has roughly 150,000 clones; more than 80% are singletons. The V gene is TRBV4-1, the J gene TRBJ1-6; D might be TRBD1 (5 bases). The sample consisted of peripheral blood. The sequence came from a middle-aged woman with acute or convalescent COVID-19. The CDR3 sequence is CASSQASGDFSSPLHF. As DNA, the CDR3 is TGCGCCAGCAGCCAAGCCTCTGGGGACTTCTCTTCACCCCTCCACTTT.